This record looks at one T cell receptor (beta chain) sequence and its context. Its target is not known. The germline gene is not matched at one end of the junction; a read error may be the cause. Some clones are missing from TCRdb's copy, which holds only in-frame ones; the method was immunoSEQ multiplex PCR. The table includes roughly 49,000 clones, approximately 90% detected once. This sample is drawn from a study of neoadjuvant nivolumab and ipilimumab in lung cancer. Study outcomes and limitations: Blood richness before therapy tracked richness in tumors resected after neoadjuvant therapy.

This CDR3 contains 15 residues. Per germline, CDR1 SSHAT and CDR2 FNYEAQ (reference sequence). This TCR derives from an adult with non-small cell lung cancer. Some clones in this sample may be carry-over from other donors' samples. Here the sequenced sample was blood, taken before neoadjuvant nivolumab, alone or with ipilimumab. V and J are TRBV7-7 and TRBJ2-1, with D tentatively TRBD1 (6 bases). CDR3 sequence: CASSGGGQPFNEQFF. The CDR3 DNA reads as TGTGCTAGCAGCGGCGGAGGACAGCCGTTCAATGAGCAGTTCTTC.